The clone carrying this T cell receptor (beta chain) was counted a single time. The antigen is undetermined. CDR3 size: 14 residues. V lost 7 bases and J 0 bases, leaving 13 bases between the germline ends. Germline V gene data show CDR1 as MNHEY and CDR2 as SVGAGI. Profiled with immunoSEQ multiplex PCR; TCRdb holds only in-frame clones, not every one. The top ten clones hold 80% to 90% of a sample with about 12,000 clones, 65% to 90% of them seen once. The data stem from a study of STAT3 mutations in large granular lymphocyte leukemia. Overall study findings and caveats: Clonal expansion was inferred from samples taken at other timepoints. In T-cell large granular lymphocyte leukemia, about half of patients showed multiple immunodominant subclonotypes.

V gene TRBV6-5 combines with J gene TRBJ2-7; no clear D gene. This TCR came from a man at least 80 years old with T-cell large granular lymphocyte leukemia. Some clones in this sample may be carry-over from other donors' samples. The sequencing input was peripheral blood mononuclear cells. CDR3 sequence (DNA): TGTGCCAGCACCCCGTACAGCGACTCCTACGAGCAGTACTTC. Its translation: CASTPYSDSYEQYF.